In its sample, the clone carrying this TCR beta chain was seen many times. This sample is drawn from a study of blood T cell repertoires in COVID-19. Sequencing used immunoSEQ multiplex PCR; TCRdb keeps in-frame clones, though not all of them. This table holds some 80,000 clones, roughly 86% found once. Sequenced: peripheral blood. The receptor comes from a woman of 80 years or more in a cohort sampled during active or convalescent COVID-19.

Here the CDR3 DNA reads TGTGCCAGTAGGCACGGACAGTTGGGGAACACTGAAGCTTTCTTT. This codes for CASRHGQLGNTEAFF. The rearrangement links TRBV19 to TRBJ1-1, with a possible D match to TRBD1 (6 bases). Germline V lookup: CDR1 LNHDA, CDR2 SQIVND (reference sequence). V gave up 6 bases and J gave up 1 base, with 15 bases separating them. The CDR3 is 15 amino acids.